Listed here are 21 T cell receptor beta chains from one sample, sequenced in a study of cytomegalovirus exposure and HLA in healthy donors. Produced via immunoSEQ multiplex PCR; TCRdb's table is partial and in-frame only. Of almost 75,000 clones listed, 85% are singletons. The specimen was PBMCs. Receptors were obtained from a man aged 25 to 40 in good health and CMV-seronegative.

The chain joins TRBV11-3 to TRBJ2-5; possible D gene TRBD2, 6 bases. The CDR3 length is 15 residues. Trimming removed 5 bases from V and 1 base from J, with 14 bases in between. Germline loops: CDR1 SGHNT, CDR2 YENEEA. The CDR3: CASSPGAGLQETQYF. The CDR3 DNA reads TGTGCCAGCAGCCCCGGAGCGGGCCTCCAAGAGACCCAGTACTTC.

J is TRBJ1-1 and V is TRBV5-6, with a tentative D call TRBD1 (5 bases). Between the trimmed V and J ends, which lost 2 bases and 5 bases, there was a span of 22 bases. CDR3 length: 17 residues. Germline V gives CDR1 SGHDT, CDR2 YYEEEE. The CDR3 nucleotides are TGTGCCAGCAGCTTCATTGACATGGCAGGGTTGGGGACTGAAGCTTTCTTT. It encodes CASSFIDMAGLGTEAFF.

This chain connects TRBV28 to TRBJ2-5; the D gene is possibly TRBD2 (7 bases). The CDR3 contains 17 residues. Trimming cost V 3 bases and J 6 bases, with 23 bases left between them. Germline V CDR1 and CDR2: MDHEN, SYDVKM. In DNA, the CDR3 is TGTGCCAGCAGTTTCCGGTTAGGGGGGGCGGTAAAGCAGACCCAGTACTTC. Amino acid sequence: CASSFRLGGAVKQTQYF.

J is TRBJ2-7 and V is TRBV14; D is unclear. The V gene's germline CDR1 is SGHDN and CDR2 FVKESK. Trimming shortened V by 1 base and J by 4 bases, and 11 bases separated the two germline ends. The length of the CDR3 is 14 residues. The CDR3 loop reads CASSQVSRKYEQYF. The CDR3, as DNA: TGTGCCAGCAGCCAAGTTTCCAGAAAGTACGAGCAGTACTTC. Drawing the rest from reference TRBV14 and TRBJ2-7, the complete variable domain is EAGVTQFPSHSVIEKGQTVTLRCDPISGHDNLYWYRRVMGKEIKFLLHFVKESKQDESGMPNNRFLAERTGGTYSTLKVQPAELEDSGVYFCASSQVSRKYEQYFGPGTRLTVT.

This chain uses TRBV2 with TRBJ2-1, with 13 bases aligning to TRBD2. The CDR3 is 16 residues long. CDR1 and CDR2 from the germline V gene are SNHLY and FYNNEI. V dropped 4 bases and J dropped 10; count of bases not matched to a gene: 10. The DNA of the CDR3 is TGTGCCAGCAGTGGAAGGACTAGCGGGAGATGGGACGAGCAGTTCTTC. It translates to CASSGRTSGRWDEQFF.

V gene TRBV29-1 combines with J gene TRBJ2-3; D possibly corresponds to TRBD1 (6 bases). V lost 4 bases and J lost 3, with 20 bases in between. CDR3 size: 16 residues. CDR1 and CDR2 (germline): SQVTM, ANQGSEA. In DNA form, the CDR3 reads TGCAGCGTTGTGTCCCACGCAGGGGTTGTAACAGATACGCAGTATTTT. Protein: CSVVSHAGVVTDTQYF.

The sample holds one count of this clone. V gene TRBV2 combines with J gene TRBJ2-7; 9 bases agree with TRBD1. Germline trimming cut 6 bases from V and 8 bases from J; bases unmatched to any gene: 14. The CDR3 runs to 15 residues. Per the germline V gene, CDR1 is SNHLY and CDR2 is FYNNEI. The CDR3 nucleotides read TGTGCCAGCAGCGGCTTAAGGGGACAGGGCTCCAAGCAGTACTTC. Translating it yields CASSGLRGQGSKQYF.

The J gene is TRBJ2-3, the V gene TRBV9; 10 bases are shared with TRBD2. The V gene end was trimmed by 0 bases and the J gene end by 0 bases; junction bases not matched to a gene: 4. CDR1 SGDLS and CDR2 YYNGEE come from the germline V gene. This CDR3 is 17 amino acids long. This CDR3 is CASSVGPSGGSTDTQYF. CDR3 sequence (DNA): TGTGCCAGCAGCGTAGGTCCTAGCGGGGGCAGCACAGATACGCAGTATTTT.

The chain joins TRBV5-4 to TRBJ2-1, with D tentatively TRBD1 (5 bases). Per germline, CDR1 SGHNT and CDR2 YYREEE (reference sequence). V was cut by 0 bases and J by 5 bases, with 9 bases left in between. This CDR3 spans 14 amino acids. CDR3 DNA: TGTGCCAGCAGCTTGGGGACACCCAACAATGAGCAGTTCTTC. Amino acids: CASSLGTPNNEQFF. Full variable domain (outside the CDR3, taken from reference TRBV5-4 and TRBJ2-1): ETGVTQSPTHLIKTRGQQVTLRCSSQSGHNTVSWYQQALGQGPQFIFQYYREEENGRGNFPPRFSGLQFPNYSSELNVNALELDDSALYLCASSLGTPNNEQFFGPGTRLTVL.

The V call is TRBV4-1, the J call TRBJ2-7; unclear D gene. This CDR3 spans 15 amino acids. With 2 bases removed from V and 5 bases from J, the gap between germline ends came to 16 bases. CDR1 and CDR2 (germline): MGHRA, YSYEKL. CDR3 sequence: CASSQLARVVNEQYF. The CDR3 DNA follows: TGCGCCAGCAGCCAATTAGCAAGAGTGGTGAACGAGCAGTACTTC.

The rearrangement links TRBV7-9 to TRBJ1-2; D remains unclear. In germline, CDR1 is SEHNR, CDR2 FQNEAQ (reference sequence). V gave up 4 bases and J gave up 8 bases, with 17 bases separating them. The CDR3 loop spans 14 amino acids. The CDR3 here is CASSSSRGQRGYTF. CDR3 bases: TGTGCCAGCAGCTCCTCGCGAGGGCAGCGCGGCTACACCTTC.

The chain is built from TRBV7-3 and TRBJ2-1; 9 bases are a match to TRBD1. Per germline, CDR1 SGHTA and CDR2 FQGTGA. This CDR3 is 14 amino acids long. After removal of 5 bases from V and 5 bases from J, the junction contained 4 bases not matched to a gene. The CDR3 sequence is CASSPGTGNNEQFF. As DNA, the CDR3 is TGTGCCAGCAGCCCGGGGACAGGGAACAATGAGCAGTTCTTC. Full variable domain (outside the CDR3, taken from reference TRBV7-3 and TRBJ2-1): GAGVSQTPSNKVTEKGKYVELRCDPISGHTALYWYRQSLGQGPEFLIYFQGTGAADDSGLPNDRFFAVRPEGSVSTLKIQRTERGDSAVYLCASSPGTGNNEQFFGPGTRLTVL.

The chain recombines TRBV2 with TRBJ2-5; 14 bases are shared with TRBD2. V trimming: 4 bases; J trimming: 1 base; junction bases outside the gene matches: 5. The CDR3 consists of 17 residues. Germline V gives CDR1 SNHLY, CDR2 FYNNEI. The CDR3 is CASSAGLAGGLQETQYF. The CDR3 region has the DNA TGTGCCAGCAGTGCCGGACTAGCGGGGGGACTCCAAGAGACCCAGTACTTC.

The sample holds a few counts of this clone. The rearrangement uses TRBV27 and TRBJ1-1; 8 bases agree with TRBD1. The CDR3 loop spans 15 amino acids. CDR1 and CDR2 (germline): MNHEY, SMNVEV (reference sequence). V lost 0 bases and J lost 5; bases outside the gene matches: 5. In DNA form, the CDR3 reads TGTGCCAGCAGTTTATCAGCAGGGGGCTTGACTGAAGCTTTCTTT. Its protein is CASSLSAGGLTEAFF.

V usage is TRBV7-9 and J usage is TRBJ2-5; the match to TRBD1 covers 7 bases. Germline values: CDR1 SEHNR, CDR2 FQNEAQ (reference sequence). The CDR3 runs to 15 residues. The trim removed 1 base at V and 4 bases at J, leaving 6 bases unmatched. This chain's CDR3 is CASSLGQGRGETQYF. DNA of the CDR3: TGTGCCAGCAGCTTAGGACAGGGAAGGGGAGAGACCCAGTACTTC.

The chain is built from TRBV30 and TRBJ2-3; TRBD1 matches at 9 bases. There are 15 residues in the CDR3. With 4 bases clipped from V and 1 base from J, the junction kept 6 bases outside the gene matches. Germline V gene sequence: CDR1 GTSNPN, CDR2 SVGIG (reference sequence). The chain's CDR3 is CAWTPTGGRTDTQYF. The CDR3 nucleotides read TGTGCCTGGACTCCAACAGGGGGCCGCACAGATACGCAGTATTTT.

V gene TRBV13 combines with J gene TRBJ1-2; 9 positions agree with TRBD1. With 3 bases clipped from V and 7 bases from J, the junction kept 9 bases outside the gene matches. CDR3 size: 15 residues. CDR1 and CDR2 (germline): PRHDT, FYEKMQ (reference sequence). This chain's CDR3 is CASSLSRDRAGGYTF. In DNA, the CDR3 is TGTGCCAGCAGCTTGTCCCGGGACAGGGCCGGTGGCTACACCTTC.

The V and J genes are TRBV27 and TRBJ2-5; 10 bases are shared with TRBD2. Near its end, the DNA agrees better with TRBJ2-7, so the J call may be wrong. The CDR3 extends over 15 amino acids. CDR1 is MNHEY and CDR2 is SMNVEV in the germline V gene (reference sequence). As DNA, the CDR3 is TGTGCCAGCAGTTTAGGAGCGGGGGGGTCCTACGAGCAGTACTTC. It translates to CASSLGAGGSYEQYF.

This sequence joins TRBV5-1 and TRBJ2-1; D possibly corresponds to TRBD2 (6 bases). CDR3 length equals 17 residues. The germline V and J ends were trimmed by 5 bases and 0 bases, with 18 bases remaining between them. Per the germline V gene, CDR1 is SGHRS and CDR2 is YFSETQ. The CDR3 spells CASRLGYGGGSYNEQFF. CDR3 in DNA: TGCGCCAGCAGACTGGGGTACGGGGGAGGCTCCTACAATGAGCAGTTCTTC.

The CDR3 reads CASSPTTGRQLNEQFF. CDR3 sequence (DNA): TGTGCCAGCAGTCCGACGACAGGTCGGCAGTTAAATGAGCAGTTCTTC. The rearrangement links TRBV27 to TRBJ2-1; tentative D call: TRBD1 (6 bases). Germline CDR1 reads MNHEY; CDR2 reads SMNVEV (reference sequence). The CDR3 covers 16 residues. The germline V and J ends were trimmed by 5 bases and 7 bases, with 21 bases remaining between them.

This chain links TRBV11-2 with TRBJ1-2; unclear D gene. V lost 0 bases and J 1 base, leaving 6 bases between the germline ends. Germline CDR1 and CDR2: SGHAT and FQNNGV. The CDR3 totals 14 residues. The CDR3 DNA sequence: TGTGCCAGCAGCTTAGAAGGCGGTAACTATGGCTACACCTTC. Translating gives CASSLEGGNYGYTF.